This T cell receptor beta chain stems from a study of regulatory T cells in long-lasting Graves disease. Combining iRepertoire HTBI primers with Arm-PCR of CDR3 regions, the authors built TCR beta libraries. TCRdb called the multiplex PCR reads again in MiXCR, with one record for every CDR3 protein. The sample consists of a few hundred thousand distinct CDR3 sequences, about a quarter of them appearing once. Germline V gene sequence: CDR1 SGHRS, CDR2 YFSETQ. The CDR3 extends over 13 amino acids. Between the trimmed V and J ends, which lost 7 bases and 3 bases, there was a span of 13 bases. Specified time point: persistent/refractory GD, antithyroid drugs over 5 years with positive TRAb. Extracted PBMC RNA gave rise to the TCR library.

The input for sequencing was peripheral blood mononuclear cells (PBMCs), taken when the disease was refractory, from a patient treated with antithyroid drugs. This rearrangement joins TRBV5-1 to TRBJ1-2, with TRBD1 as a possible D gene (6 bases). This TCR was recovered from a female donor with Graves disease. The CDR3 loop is CASPRGGHYGYTF. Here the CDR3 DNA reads TGCGCCAGCCCGAGGGGGGGCCACTATGGCTACACCTTC.